Listed here are 2 T cell receptor beta chains from one sample, sequenced in a study of CD8 T cells in Susac syndrome. About 0.45 to 1 ug RNA was reverse transcribed with random hexamers. TCRdb passed the immunoSEQ multiplex PCR reads through MiXCR, listing each CDR3 protein once. The table includes about 190,000 distinct CDR3 sequences, over 85% detected once. The sequenced material came from CD4+ T cells from PBMCs. The receptors here all came from a human donor in good health.

Concerning this clonotype itself: One end of the junction does not line up with germline, which may come from a read error. The chain carries TRBV4-1 and TRBJ2-7; 9 bases align to TRBD1. Germline CDR1 and CDR2: MGHRA and YSYEKL. The CDR3 runs to 16 residues. CDR3 nucleotide sequence: TGCGCCAGCACCCAAACGACGGGACAGGGAATCTACGAGCAGTACTTC. Protein product: CASTQTTGQGIYEQYF.

The rearrangement joins TRBV7-9 to TRBJ2-7; D tentatively reads TRBD1 or TRBD2 (7 bases each). Per the germline V gene, CDR1 is SEHNR and CDR2 is FQNEAQ (reference sequence). Between the trimmed V and J ends, which lost 2 bases and 6 bases, there was a span of 14 bases. There are 14 residues in the CDR3. For the CDR3, the DNA is TGTGCCAGCAGCTTACAGGGGGGGGGCGGCGAGCAGTACGTC. Residues: CASSLQGGGGEQYV.